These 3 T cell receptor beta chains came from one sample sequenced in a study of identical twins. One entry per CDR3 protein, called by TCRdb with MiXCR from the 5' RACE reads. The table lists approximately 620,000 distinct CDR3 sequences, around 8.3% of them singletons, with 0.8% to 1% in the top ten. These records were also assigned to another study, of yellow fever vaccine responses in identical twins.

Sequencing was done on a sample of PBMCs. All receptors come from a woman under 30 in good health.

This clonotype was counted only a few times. CDR3 DNA: TGCGCCAGCAGTGGGCTAGCGGACGCCTACAATGAGCAGTTCTTC. Protein product: CASSGLADAYNEQFF. This chain connects TRBV10-2 to TRBJ2-1, with TRBD2 identical over 7 bases. This CDR3 is built from 15 residues. Germline assignment: CDR1 WSHSY and CDR2 SAAADI. J was trimmed by 2 bases and V by 4 bases; bases with no gene match: 5.

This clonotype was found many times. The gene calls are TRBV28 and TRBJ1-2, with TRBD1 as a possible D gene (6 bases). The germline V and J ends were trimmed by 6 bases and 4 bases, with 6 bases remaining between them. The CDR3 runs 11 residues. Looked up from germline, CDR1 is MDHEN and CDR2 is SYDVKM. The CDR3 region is CASRTGYGYTF. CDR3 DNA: TGTGCCAGCAGGACAGGCTATGGCTACACCTTC.

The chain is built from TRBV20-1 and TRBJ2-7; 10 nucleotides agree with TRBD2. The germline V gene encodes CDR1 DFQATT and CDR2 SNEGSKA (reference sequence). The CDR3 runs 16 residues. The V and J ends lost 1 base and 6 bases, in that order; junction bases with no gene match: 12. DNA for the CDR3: TGCAGTGCTAGAGGCGCGCTAGCGGGAGTACCCCTCGAGCAGTACTTC. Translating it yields CSARGALAGVPLEQYF.